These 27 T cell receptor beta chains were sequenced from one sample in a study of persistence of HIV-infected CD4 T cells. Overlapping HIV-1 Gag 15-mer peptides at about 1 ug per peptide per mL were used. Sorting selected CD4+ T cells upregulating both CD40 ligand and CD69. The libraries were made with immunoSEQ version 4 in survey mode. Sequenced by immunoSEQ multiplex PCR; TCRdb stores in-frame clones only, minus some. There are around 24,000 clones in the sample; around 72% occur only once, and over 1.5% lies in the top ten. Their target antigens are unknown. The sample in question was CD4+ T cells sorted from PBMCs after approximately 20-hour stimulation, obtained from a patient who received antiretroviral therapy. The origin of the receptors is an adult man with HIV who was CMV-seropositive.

CDR3 sequence reads: CASSLEGAGAFGELFF. The CDR3 DNA sequence: TGCGCCAGCAGCTTGGAAGGGGCTGGCGCGTTCGGGGAGCTGTTTTTT. The chain links TRBV5-1 to TRBJ2-2; TRBD1 might be the D (5 bases). The CDR3 sequence is 16 residues long. Per germline, CDR1 SGHRS and CDR2 YFSETQ. The ends were cut back, 0 bases at V and 7 bases at J, with 16 bases in the middle.

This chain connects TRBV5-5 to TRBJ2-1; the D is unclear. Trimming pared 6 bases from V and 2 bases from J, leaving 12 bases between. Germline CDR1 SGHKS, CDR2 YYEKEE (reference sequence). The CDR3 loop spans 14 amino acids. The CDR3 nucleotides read TGTGCCAGCACCCTCAACGGCGCCTACAATGAGCAGTTCTTC. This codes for CASTLNGAYNEQFF.

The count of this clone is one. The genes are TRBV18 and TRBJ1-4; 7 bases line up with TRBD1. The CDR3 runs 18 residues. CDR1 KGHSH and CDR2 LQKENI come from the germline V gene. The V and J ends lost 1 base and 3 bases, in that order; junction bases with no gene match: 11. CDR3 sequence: CASSPRQGGVSANEKLFF. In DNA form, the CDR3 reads TGTGCCAGCTCACCACGACAGGGAGGGGTCTCCGCTAATGAAAAACTGTTTTTT.

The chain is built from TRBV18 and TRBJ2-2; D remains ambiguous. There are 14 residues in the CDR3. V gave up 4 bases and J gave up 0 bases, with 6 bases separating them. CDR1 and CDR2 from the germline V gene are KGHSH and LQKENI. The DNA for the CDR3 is TGTGCCAGCTCACTGGCTTCGAACACCGGGGAGCTGTTTTTT. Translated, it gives CASSLASNTGELFF.

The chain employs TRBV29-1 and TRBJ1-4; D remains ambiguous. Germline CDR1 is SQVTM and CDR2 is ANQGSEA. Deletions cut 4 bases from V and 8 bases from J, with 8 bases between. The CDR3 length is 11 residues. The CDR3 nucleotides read TGCAGCGTTGGGAGAGGGGAAAAACTGTTTTTT. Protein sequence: CSVGRGEKLFF.

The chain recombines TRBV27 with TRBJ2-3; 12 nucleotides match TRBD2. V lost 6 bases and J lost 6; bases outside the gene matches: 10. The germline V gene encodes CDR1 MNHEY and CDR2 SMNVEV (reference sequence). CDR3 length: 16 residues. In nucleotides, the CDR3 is TGTGCCAGCAGCAAGCTCCTAGCGGGGGGGCCGGATACGCAGTATTTT. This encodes CASSKLLAGGPDTQYF.

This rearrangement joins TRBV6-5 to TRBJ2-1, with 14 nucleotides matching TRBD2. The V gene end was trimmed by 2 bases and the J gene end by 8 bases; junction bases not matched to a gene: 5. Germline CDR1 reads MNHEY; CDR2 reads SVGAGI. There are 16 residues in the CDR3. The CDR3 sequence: CASSYTTSGGADEQFF. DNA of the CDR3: TGTGCCAGCAGTTACACGACTAGCGGGGGGGCCGATGAGCAGTTCTTC.

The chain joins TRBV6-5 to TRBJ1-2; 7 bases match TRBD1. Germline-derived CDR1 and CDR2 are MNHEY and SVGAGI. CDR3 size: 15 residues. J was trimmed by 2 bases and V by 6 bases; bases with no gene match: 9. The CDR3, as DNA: TGTGCCAGCAGCCCCCACAGGGGTGGGAACTATGGCTACACCTTC. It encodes CASSPHRGGNYGYTF.

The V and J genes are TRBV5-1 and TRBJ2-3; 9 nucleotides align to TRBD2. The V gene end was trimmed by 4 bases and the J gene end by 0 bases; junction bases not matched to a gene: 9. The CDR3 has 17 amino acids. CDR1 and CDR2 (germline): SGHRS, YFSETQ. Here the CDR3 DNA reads TGCGCCAGCAGCCGGGCAGCGGGGGGCTTTAGCACAGATACGCAGTATTTT. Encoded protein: CASSRAAGGFSTDTQYF. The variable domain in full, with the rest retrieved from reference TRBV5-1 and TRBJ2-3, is KAGVTQTPRYLIKTRGQQVTLSCSPISGHRSVSWYQQTPGQGLQFLFEYFSETQRNKGNFPGRFSGRQFSNSRSEMNVSTLELGDSALYLCASSRAAGGFSTDTQYFGPGTRLTVL.

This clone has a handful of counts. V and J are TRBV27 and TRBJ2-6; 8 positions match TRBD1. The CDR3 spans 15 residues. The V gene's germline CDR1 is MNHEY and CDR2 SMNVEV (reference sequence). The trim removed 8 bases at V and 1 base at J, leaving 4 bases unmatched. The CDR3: CASGRQGSGANVLTF. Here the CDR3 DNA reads TGTGCCAGCGGGAGACAGGGGTCTGGGGCCAACGTCCTGACTTTC.

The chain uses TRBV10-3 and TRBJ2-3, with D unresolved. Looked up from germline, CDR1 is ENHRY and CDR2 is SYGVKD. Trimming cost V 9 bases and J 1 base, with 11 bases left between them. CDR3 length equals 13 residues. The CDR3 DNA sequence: TGTGCCATGGCCCAGCGTGGCACAGATACGCAGTATTTT. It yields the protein CAMAQRGTDTQYF.

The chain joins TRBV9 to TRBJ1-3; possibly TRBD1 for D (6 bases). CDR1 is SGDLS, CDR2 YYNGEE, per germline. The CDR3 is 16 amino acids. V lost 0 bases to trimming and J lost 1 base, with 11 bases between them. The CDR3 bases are TGTGCCAGCAGCGTAGGGGGGGCCCAATCTGGAAACACCATATATTTT. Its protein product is CASSVGGAQSGNTIYF.

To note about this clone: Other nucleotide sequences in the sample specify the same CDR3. This CDR3 is CASSLSLSEAFF. Here the CDR3 DNA reads TGTGCCAGCAGCTTATCGTTAAGTGAAGCTTTCTTT. This chain connects TRBV7-9 to TRBJ1-1; no clear D. Germline V gene lookup returns CDR1 SEHNR and CDR2 FQNEAQ (reference sequence). Trimming left V 2 bases short and J 7 bases short, with 8 bases between. This CDR3 spans 12 amino acids.

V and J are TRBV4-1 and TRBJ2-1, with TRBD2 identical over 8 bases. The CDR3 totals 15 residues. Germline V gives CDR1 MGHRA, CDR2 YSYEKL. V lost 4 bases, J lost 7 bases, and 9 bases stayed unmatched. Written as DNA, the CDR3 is TGCGCCAGCAGCCCCGGGGGGGCCTATATGAATGAGCAGTTCTTC. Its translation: CASSPGGAYMNEQFF.

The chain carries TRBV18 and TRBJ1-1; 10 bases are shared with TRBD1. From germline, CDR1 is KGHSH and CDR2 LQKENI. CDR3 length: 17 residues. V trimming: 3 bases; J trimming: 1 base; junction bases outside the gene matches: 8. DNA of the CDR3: TGTGCCAGCTCACCGGCCGGGACAGGGGTAACGAACACTGAAGCTTTCTTT. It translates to CASSPAGTGVTNTEAFF.

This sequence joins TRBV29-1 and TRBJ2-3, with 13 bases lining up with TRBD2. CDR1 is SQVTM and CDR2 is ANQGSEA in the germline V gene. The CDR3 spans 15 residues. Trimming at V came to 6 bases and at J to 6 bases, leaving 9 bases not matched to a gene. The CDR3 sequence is CSVVPGLAGIDTQYF. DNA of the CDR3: TGCAGCGTCGTCCCGGGACTAGCGGGGATCGATACGCAGTATTTT.

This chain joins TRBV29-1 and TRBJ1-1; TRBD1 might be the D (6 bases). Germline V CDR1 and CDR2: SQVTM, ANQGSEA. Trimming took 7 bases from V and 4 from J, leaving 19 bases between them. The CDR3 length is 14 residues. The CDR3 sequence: CSDRDTWRGTEAFF. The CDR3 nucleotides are TGCAGCGACCGGGACACCTGGAGGGGCACTGAAGCTTTCTTT.

Here the CDR3 DNA reads TGTGCCAGCATTGGACGTCGACGGAGCACAGATACGCAGTATTTT. Translated, it gives CASIGRRRSTDTQYF. The gene calls are TRBV2 and TRBJ2-3, with unresolved D. The CDR3 contains 15 residues. Germline V gives CDR1 SNHLY, CDR2 FYNNEI. The V end lost 7 bases, the J end lost 0 bases, and 14 bases lay between the germline ends.

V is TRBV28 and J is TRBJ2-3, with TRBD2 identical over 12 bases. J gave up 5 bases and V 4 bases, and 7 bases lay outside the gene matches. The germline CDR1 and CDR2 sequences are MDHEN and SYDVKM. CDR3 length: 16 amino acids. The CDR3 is CASSSRLAGDLDTQYF. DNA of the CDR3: TGTGCCAGCAGTTCCCGACTAGCGGGGGACCTAGATACGCAGTATTTT.

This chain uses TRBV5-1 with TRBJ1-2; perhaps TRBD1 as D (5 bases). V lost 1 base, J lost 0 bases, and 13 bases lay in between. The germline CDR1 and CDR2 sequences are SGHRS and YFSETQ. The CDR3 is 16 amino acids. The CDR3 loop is CASSLTTGAANYGYTF. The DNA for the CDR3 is TGCGCCAGCAGCTTGACGACTGGGGCGGCTAACTATGGCTACACCTTC.

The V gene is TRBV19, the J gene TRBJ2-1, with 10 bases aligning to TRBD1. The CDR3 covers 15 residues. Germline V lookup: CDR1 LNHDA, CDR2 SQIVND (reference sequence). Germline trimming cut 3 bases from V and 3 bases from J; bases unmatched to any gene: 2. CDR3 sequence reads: CASSIGTGDYNEQFF. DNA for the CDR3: TGTGCCAGTAGTATCGGGACAGGGGACTACAATGAGCAGTTCTTC.

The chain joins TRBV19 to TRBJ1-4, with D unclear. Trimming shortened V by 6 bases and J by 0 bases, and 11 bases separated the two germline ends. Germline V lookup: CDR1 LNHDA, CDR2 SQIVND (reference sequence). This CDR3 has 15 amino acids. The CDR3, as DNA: TGTGCCAGTAGGGAGGACCGCACAACTAATGAAAAACTGTTTTTT. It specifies CASREDRTTNEKLFF.

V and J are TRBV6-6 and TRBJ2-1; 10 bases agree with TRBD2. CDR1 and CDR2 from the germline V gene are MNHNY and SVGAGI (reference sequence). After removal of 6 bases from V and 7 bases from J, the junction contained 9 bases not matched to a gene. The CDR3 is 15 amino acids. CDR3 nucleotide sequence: TGTGCCAGCAGCCCACAGCGGGGGGGCAGAAATGAGCAGTTCTTC. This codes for CASSPQRGGRNEQFF.

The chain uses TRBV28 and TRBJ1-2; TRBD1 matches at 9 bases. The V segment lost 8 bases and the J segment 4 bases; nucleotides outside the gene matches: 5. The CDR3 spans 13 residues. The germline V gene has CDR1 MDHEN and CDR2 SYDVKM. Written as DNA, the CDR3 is TGTGCCAGCGCGCTACAGGGGGCCTATGGCTACACCTTC. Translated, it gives CASALQGAYGYTF.

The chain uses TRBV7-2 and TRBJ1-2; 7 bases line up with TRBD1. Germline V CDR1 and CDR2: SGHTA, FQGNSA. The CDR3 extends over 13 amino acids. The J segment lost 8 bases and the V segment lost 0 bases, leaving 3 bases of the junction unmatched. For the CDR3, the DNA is TGTGCCAGCAGCTTAGCGGGACAGAAGGGCTACACCTTC. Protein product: CASSLAGQKGYTF.

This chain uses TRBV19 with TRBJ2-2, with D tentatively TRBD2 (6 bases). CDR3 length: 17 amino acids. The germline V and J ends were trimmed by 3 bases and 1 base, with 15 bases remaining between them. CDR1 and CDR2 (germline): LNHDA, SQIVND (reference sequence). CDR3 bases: TGTGCCAGTAGTATCCCTCGATTGGAGGGGAACACCGGGGAGCTGTTTTTT. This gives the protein CASSIPRLEGNTGELFF.

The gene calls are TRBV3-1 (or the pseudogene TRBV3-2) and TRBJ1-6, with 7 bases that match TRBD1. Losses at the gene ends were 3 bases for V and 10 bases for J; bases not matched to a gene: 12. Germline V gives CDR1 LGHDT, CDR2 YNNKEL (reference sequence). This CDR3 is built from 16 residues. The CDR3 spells CASSQSLGGARSPLHF. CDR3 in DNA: TGTGCCAGCAGCCAGAGCCTAGGGGGCGCGAGATCACCCCTCCACTTT.